These 29 T cell receptor beta chains share one sample of origin, sequenced in a study of identical twins. TCRdb re-analysed the 5' RACE reads in MiXCR, keeping a single row per CDR3 protein. The sample lists hundreds of thousands of distinct CDR3 sequences; approximately 6.8% were seen once. The same sample was also studied in work on yellow fever vaccine responses in identical twins.

The source material was CD8+ T cells sorted from blood. The receptors were gathered from a woman between 18 and 29 years old in good health.

V gene TRBV7-7 combines with J gene TRBJ2-1; D remains ambiguous. CDR1 and CDR2 from the germline V gene are SSHAT and FNYEAQ (reference sequence). This CDR3 spans 16 amino acids. V lost 3 bases and J 0 bases, leaving 12 bases between the germline ends. CDR3 in amino acids: CASSFSQENSYNEQFF. The CDR3 DNA reads TGTGCCAGCAGCTTTAGTCAGGAGAACTCCTACAATGAGCAGTTCTTC.

In its sample, this clonotype was seen a few times. The chain combines TRBV29-1 with TRBJ2-7; D not certain. Per germline, CDR1 SQVTM and CDR2 ANQGSEA. This CDR3 is 12 amino acids long. The V end was cut by 5 bases, the J end by 2 bases, with 10 bases between. The DNA for the CDR3 is TGCAGCGTTCTGAACCAAACCTACGAGCAGTACTTC. This codes for CSVLNQTYEQYF.

This chain connects TRBV28 to TRBJ2-1; D gene uncertain. V shed 3 bases and J shed 5 bases, with 14 bases lying between them. The CDR3 length is 15 residues. CDR1 and CDR2 (germline): MDHEN, SYDVKM. The CDR3 loop is CASSFILNGHNEQFF. The CDR3 DNA follows: TGTGCCAGCAGTTTTATCCTGAATGGGCACAATGAGCAGTTCTTC.

CDR3 protein: CASSEAWDSDSNQPQHF. CDR3 bases: TGTGCCAGCAGTGAAGCTTGGGATTCCGATAGCAATCAGCCCCAGCATTTT. The chain employs TRBV2 and TRBJ1-5; D call uncertain. Germline V CDR1 and CDR2: SNHLY, FYNNEI. Trimming took off 0 bases at V and 0 bases at J, with 12 bases between the two ends. The CDR3 loop spans 17 amino acids. Full variable domain (remainder filled in from reference TRBV2 and TRBJ1-5): EPEVTQTPSHQVTQMGQEVILRCVPISNHLYFYWYRQILGQKVEFLVSFYNNEISEKSEIFDDQFSVERPDGSNFTLKIRSTKLEDSAMYFCASSEAWDSDSNQPQHFGDGTRLSIL.

This clonotype was seen repeatedly, ten times or more. The CDR3 coding sequence is TGTGCCAGCAGCGTCGGGACAGCTTGGGAGCTGTTTTTT. It specifies CASSVGTAWELFF. The V and J genes are TRBV7-9 and TRBJ1-4; TRBD1 matches 7 bases. The tail of the sequence fits TRBJ2-2 better, so the J call may be wrong. Germline V gene sequence: CDR1 SEHNR, CDR2 FQNEAQ (reference sequence). This CDR3 is built from 13 residues.

This clonotype turned up a few times. The rearrangement uses TRBV25-1 and TRBJ1-1; D unresolved. This CDR3 comprises 14 residues. Germline V gene sequence: CDR1 MGHDK, CDR2 SYGVNS. Trimming removed 0 bases from V and 10 bases from J, with 15 bases in between. The CDR3 sequence is CASSEYNTALGAFF. DNA of the CDR3: TGTGCCAGCAGTGAATATAACACGGCCCTTGGAGCTTTCTTT.

This clonotype was seen repeatedly, ten times or more. The chain carries TRBV25-1 and TRBJ2-1; D might be TRBD1 (6 bases). Germline V lookup: CDR1 MGHDK, CDR2 SYGVNS. The CDR3 runs 18 residues. With 3 bases removed from V and 0 bases from J, the gap between germline ends came to 18 bases. CDR3 nucleotides: TGTGCCAGCAGTGATCGTCCTCCCGGACAGAGCTCCTACAATGAGCAGTTCTTC. It translates to CASSDRPPGQSSYNEQFF.

This clonotype was seen only a few times. The gene calls are TRBV6-5 and TRBJ2-5; D might be TRBD2 (6 bases). Germline values: CDR1 MNHEY, CDR2 SVGAGI. Trimming took off 6 bases at V and 3 bases at J, with 8 bases between the two ends. The CDR3 extends over 12 amino acids. This CDR3 is CASSRLEETQYF. The CDR3 DNA sequence: TGTGCCAGCAGCCGACTAGAAGAGACCCAGTACTTC.

In its sample, this clonotype was seen many times. The genes are TRBV24-1 and TRBJ2-1; no reliable D call. This CDR3 region has 16 residues. Germline V gives CDR1 KGHDR, CDR2 SFDVKD. Between the trimmed V and J ends, which lost 0 bases and 0 bases, there was a span of 8 bases. The CDR3 DNA is TGTGCCACCAGTGATTTGCCAGCGTACTCCTACAATGAGCAGTTCTTC. Amino acid sequence: CATSDLPAYSYNEQFF.

The chain carries TRBV7-8 and TRBJ2-2; TRBD2 is a possible D gene (6 bases). Trimming took off 5 bases at V and 2 bases at J, with 12 bases between the two ends. Germline V CDR1 and CDR2: SGHVS, FQNEAQ. The CDR3 has 15 amino acids. CDR3 coding DNA: TGTGCCAGCAGCCCCCACGGGAGTAACACCGGGGAGCTGTTTTTT. Its translation is CASSPHGSNTGELFF. Together with reference TRBV7-8 and TRBJ2-2, the CDR3 gives the full variable domain: GAGVSQSPRYKVAKRGQDVALRCDPISGHVSLFWYQQALGQGPEFLTYFQNEAQLDKSGLPSDRFFAERPEGSVSTLKIQRTQQEDSAVYLCASSPHGSNTGELFFGEGSRLTVL.

This clonotype has ten or more counts. The CDR3 protein is CATSDSGRLLNTGELFF. The CDR3 coding sequence is TGTGCCACCAGTGATTCCGGACGACTCCTGAACACCGGGGAGCTGTTTTTT. The chain combines TRBV24-1 with TRBJ2-2; D is undetermined. This CDR3 has 17 residues. With 2 bases removed from V and 1 base from J, the gap between germline ends came to 13 bases. Germline assignment: CDR1 KGHDR and CDR2 SFDVKD.

This clonotype has at least ten counts. The CDR3 reads CASSRRTGGDYGYTF. The DNA for the CDR3 is TGTGCCAGCAGCCGACGGACAGGGGGGGACTATGGCTACACCTTC. This chain uses TRBV7-9 with TRBJ1-2, with 10 bases identical to TRBD1. The germline gives CDR1 SEHNR, CDR2 FQNEAQ (reference sequence). The CDR3 is 15 residues long. Trimming removed 5 bases from V and 3 bases from J; junction bases left unmatched: 6.

This clonotype turned up a few times. The rearrangement uses TRBV11-3 and TRBJ2-2; 9 bases fit TRBD2. The CDR3 is made up of 15 amino acids. Germline trimming cut 2 bases from V and 6 bases from J; bases unmatched to any gene: 4. The germline gives CDR1 SGHNT, CDR2 YENEEA. The DNA of the CDR3 is TGTGCCAGCAGCTTATATGGCGGGAGGGCCGGGGAGCTGTTTTTT. Its translation: CASSLYGGRAGELFF.

This clonotype was found a few times. The V and J genes are TRBV7-9 and TRBJ2-3, with D perhaps assigned TRBD1 or TRBD2 (6 bases each). Germline assignment: CDR1 SEHNR and CDR2 FQNEAQ (reference sequence). CDR3 size: 15 residues. Trimming took off 6 bases at V and 7 bases at J, with 20 bases between the two ends. CDR3 sequence reads: CASRWDGGGPYTQYF. The CDR3 DNA sequence: TGTGCCAGCAGGTGGGACGGAGGGGGACCTTATACGCAGTATTTT.

This chain links TRBV10-3 with TRBJ2-2; D ambiguous. Trimming took off 1 base at V and 9 bases at J, with 15 bases between the two ends. CDR3 length equals 15 residues. The V gene's germline CDR1 is ENHRY and CDR2 SYGVKD. CDR3 amino acids: CAISEYGSTDRELFF. CDR3 DNA: TGTGCCATCAGTGAGTACGGCTCCACGGACCGGGAGCTGTTTTTT.

This clonotype was counted ten times or more. This chain joins TRBV10-2 and TRBJ2-1, with 10 bases identical to TRBD2. CDR3 size: 15 residues. Germline V CDR1 and CDR2: WSHSY, SAAADI. With 2 bases clipped from V and 8 bases from J, the junction kept 6 bases outside the gene matches. The CDR3 nucleotides are TGCGCCAGCAGTGAGGGAGCGGGGGGGCCCCATGAGCAGTTCTTC. It is translated as CASSEGAGGPHEQFF.

Many counts were recorded for this clonotype. The chain recombines TRBV4-1 with TRBJ2-7; perhaps TRBD2 as D (6 bases). The V end was cut by 0 bases, the J end by 3 bases, with 9 bases between. The CDR3 is 14 amino acids. Germline CDR1 and CDR2: MGHRA and YSYEKL. The CDR3 DNA reads as TGCGCCAGCAGCCAAGATCCGGGGGTCTACGAGCAGTACGTC. It yields the protein CASSQDPGVYEQYV.

This clonotype was seen a handful of times. The J gene is TRBJ2-5, the V gene TRBV3-1, with D maybe TRBD2 (5 bases). In germline, CDR1 is LGHDT, CDR2 YNNKEL (reference sequence). Trimming stripped 5 bases from V and 0 bases from J, with 10 bases between. The CDR3 runs 14 residues. Here the CDR3 reads CASSWRSNQETQYF. CDR3 in DNA: TGTGCCAGCAGCTGGAGGAGTAACCAAGAGACCCAGTACTTC.

Many counts were recorded for this clonotype. The J gene is TRBJ1-2, the V gene TRBV24-1; D not resolved. Germline lookup yields CDR1 KGHDR and CDR2 SFDVKD. The CDR3 has 15 amino acids. Trimming cost V 3 bases and J 4 bases, with 14 bases left between them. The CDR3 nucleotides read TGTGCCACCAGTGATACCGGGTCTAATAGCTATGGCTACACCTTC. Its translation: CATSDTGSNSYGYTF.

This clonotype was picked up many times. The gene calls are TRBV2 and TRBJ1-1; D perhaps matches TRBD1 (6 bases). There are 13 residues in the CDR3. The V end was cut by 1 base, the J end by 7 bases, with 10 bases between. The germline gives CDR1 SNHLY, CDR2 FYNNEI. Here the CDR3 reads CASSEEQGVEAFF. The CDR3 region has the DNA TGTGCCAGCAGTGAAGAACAGGGCGTTGAAGCTTTCTTT.

At least ten counts were recorded for this clonotype. The CDR3 region is CASSLGAGTGGVVGEAFF. The CDR3 DNA reads TGCGCCAGCAGCTTGGGAGCCGGGACAGGGGGCGTCGTAGGTGAAGCTTTCTTT. The chain is built from TRBV5-1 and TRBJ1-1; 12 bases line up with TRBD1. V shed 0 bases, J shed 7 bases, and the junction held 13 bases outside the gene matches. The CDR3 is 18 residues long. CDR1 and CDR2 from the germline V gene are SGHRS and YFSETQ.

The gene calls are TRBV28 and TRBJ2-1; TRBD2 agrees at 7 bases. The ends lost 0 bases at V and 8 bases at J; junction bases unmatched: 13. The CDR3 sequence is 17 residues long. Germline values: CDR1 MDHEN, CDR2 SYDVKM. The CDR3 reads CASSLCRRGDVVDEQFF. In DNA, the CDR3 is TGTGCCAGCAGTTTATGCCGTCGGGGGGATGTGGTCGATGAGCAGTTCTTC.

This clonotype was counted between two and nine times. The rearrangement uses TRBV27 and TRBJ2-3; TRBD2 matches at 10 bases. This CDR3 spans 18 amino acids. The germline gives CDR1 MNHEY, CDR2 SMNVEV (reference sequence). V shed 6 bases, J shed 0 bases, and the junction held 12 bases outside the gene matches. CDR3 region: CASSPDLSTSGSTDTQYF. CDR3 coding DNA: TGTGCCAGCAGCCCTGACCTTTCGACTAGCGGGAGCACAGATACGCAGTATTTT.

This clonotype was counted between two and nine times. The J gene is TRBJ2-7, the V gene TRBV7-3; tentative D call: TRBD2 (5 bases). Trimming removed 0 bases from V and 2 bases from J, with 11 bases in between. CDR3 length equals 15 residues. From germline, CDR1 is SGHTA and CDR2 FQGTGA. The CDR3 DNA sequence: TGTGCCAGCAGCTTAACGGCGGGTTTAACCTACGAGCAGTACTTC. Its translation: CASSLTAGLTYEQYF.

The chain recombines TRBV7-6 with TRBJ2-2; 10 bases align to TRBD2. Germline V CDR1 and CDR2: SGHVS, FNYEAQ. V lost 4 bases, J lost 6 bases, and 8 bases stayed unmatched. This CDR3 is 16 amino acids long. The DNA for the CDR3 is TGTGCCAGCAGCTCTACTAGCGGGATTTGGGCCGGGGAGCTGTTTTTT. Residues: CASSSTSGIWAGELFF.

In its sample, this clonotype was seen many times. The chain links TRBV5-1 to TRBJ2-5; TRBD1 matches at 7 bases. Germline CDR1 and CDR2: SGHRS and YFSETQ. The CDR3 totals 15 residues. Unmatched junction bases numbered 10, after V lost 6 bases and J lost 2 bases. CDR3 loop: CASIPYPQGQETQYF. In nucleotides, the CDR3 is TGCGCCAGCATCCCCTACCCACAGGGGCAAGAGACCCAGTACTTC.

The chain has TRBV20-1 and TRBJ2-5, with 9 bases matching TRBD2. The CDR3 sequence is 13 residues long. From germline, CDR1 is DFQATT and CDR2 SNEGSKA (reference sequence). The V gene end was trimmed by 6 bases and the J gene end by 2 bases; junction bases not matched to a gene: 4. CDR3 residues: CSAATSGQETQYF. CDR3 DNA: TGCAGTGCAGCGACTAGCGGACAAGAGACCCAGTACTTC.

Remarks on this clonotype: A much larger clone sits a single nucleotide away, making a read error possible. The chain couples TRBV7-8 to TRBJ2-2; 9 nucleotides line up with TRBD2. CDR1 is SGHVS, CDR2 FQNEAQ, per germline. CDR3 length: 17 amino acids. After removal of 4 bases from V and 3 bases from J, the junction contained 9 bases not matched to a gene. CDR3 coding DNA: TGTGCCAGCAGCTCATATGGGGGACTAGCCGACACCGGGGAGCTGTTTTTT. Translating it yields CASSSYGGLADTGELFF.

This clonotype was seen only a few times. This sequence joins TRBV28 and TRBJ1-1; 7 positions match TRBD1. The CDR3 spans 14 residues. J lost 4 bases, V lost 6 bases, and 8 bases had no gene match. Germline V gene lookup returns CDR1 MDHEN and CDR2 SYDVKM. The CDR3 sequence: CASSLSAGGTEAFF. The CDR3 nucleotides read TGTGCCAGCAGCCTATCCGCAGGGGGCACTGAAGCTTTCTTT. The full variable domain, completed using reference TRBV28 and TRBJ1-1, is DVKVTQSSRYLVKRTGEKVFLECVQDMDHENMFWYRQDPGLGLRLIYFSYDVKMKEKGDIPEGYSVSREKKERFSLILESASTNQTSMYLCASSLSAGGTEAFFGQGTRLTVV.